These T cell receptor beta chains were read from a single sample in a study of PD-L1 blockade in urothelial cancer. This table comes from immunoSEQ multiplex PCR, and its TCRdb copy is limited to in-frame clones, with some not included. The profile shows tens of thousands of clones, roughly 88% of them singletons. Sequenced material: PBMCs, taken around atezolizumab (anti-PD-L1) treatment. Every receptor here comes from a donor at least 40 years old with urothelial cancer. Both conserved end residues are part of each CDR3. The D gene is left open where the match is weak. Clone size is stated in some rows and not others, as once, few, many or a class when expanded.

clone size: NA; J gene: TRBJ2-5; D gene: NA; V gene: TRBV6-5; CDR3 DNA: TGTGCCAGCAGTTACTCGAACAGCCAAGAGACCCAGTACTTC; CDR3 protein: CASSYSNSQETQYF
clone size: NA; J gene: TRBJ2-5; D gene: TRBD2; V gene: TRBV5-6; CDR3 DNA: TGTGCCAGCAGCCAGATCCCCTGGGCGGGAGTAGGAGAGACCCAGTACTTC; CDR3 protein: CASSQIPWAGVGETQYF
clone size: NA; J gene: TRBJ2-3; D gene: NA; V gene: TRBV7-2; CDR3 DNA: TGTGCCAGCAGCTTATCTCTCACAGATACGCAGTATTTT; CDR3 protein: CASSLSLTDTQYF
clone size: NA; J gene: TRBJ2-5; D gene: NA; V gene: TRBV5-1; CDR3 DNA: TGCGCCAGCAACCGTGGCGGGAACGGGGCCCAAGAGACCCAGTACTTC; CDR3 protein: CASNRGGNGAQETQYF
clone size: NA; J gene: TRBJ2-3; D gene: TRBD2; V gene: TRBV30; CDR3 DNA: TGTGCCTGGAGGGCTAGCGGGAGGCGCCATACGCAGTATTTT; CDR3 protein: CAWRASGRRHTQYF
clone size: NA; J gene: TRBJ2-2; D gene: TRBD2; V gene: TRBV4-3; CDR3 DNA: TGCGCCAGCAGCCAAGTTATAGCGGGAGGGGGTACCGGGGAGCTGTTTTTT; CDR3 protein: CASSQVIAGGGTGELFF
clone size: NA; J gene: TRBJ1-1; D gene: NA; V gene: TRBV18; CDR3 DNA: TGTGCCAGCTCACAGGAGGGGGGGATGAACACTGAAGCTTTCTTT; CDR3 protein: CASSQEGGMNTEAFF
clone size: NA; J gene: TRBJ2-2; D gene: TRBD2; V gene: TRBV11-1; CDR3 DNA: TGTGCCAGCAGTCCGACTAGCGGGAGTGGCACCGGGGAGCTGTTTTTT; CDR3 protein: CASSPTSGSGTGELFF
clone size: NA; J gene: TRBJ2-2; D gene: NA; V gene: TRBV2; CDR3 DNA: TGTGCCAGCAGTGAAGCGCTTCCGGCGGTTCCGGGTTCGAACACCGGGGAGCTGTTTTTT; CDR3 protein: CASSEALPAVPGSNTGELFF
clone size: NA; J gene: TRBJ2-5; D gene: NA; V gene: TRBV14; CDR3 DNA: TGTGCCAGCAGCCCTCTGGGGGGAGGGACCCAGTACTTC; CDR3 protein: CASSPLGGGTQYF
clone size: NA; J gene: TRBJ1-5; D gene: TRBD1; V gene: TRBV7-6; CDR3 DNA: TGTGCCAGCAGCTTAGGGGACAGGGTCAATCAGGCCCAGCATTTT; CDR3 protein: CASSLGDRVNQAQHF
clone size: once; J gene: TRBJ2-3; D gene: NA; V gene: TRBV5-8; CDR3 DNA: TGTGCCAGCAGCTTGGACACCGCCAGCACAGATACGCAGTATTTT; CDR3 protein: CASSLDTASTDTQYF
clone size: NA; J gene: TRBJ1-2; D gene: NA; V gene: TRBV19; CDR3 DNA: TGTGCCAGTAGTATCGGTGGGGCATATGGCTACACCTTC; CDR3 protein: CASSIGGAYGYTF
clone size: NA; J gene: TRBJ2-1; D gene: NA; V gene: TRBV7-2; CDR3 DNA: TGTGCCAGCAGCTCCGCTAGCTCTGATGAGCAGTTCTTC; CDR3 protein: CASSSASSDEQFF
clone size: NA; J gene: TRBJ1-1; D gene: NA; V gene: TRBV29-1; CDR3 DNA: TGCAGCACCAGCAGGGTGAACACTGAAGCTTTCTTT; CDR3 protein: CSTSRVNTEAFF
clone size: NA; J gene: TRBJ2-1; D gene: NA; V gene: TRBV18; CDR3 DNA: TGTGCCAGCTCACCACGTCAGGCTGACAATGAGCAGTTCTTC; CDR3 protein: CASSPRQADNEQFF
clone size: NA; J gene: TRBJ2-7; D gene: NA; V gene: TRBV14; CDR3 DNA: TGTGCCAGCAGCCAAGTGTGGAGAGGCCACGAGCAGTACTTC; CDR3 protein: CASSQVWRGHEQYF
clone size: NA; J gene: TRBJ1-1; D gene: NA; V gene: TRBV6-1; CDR3 DNA: TGTGCCAGCAGAGACGGTGGGGCAGGGAACACTGAAGCTTTCTTT; CDR3 protein: CASRDGGAGNTEAFF
clone size: NA; J gene: TRBJ2-7; D gene: TRBD1; V gene: TRBV19; CDR3 DNA: TGTGCCAGTTCAGGACAGGGTTGGAGCGAGCAGTACTTC; CDR3 protein: CASSGQGWSEQYF
clone size: medium-sized; J gene: TRBJ2-1; D gene: TRBD2; V gene: TRBV10-3; CDR3 DNA: TGTGCCATCAGTACCGGGACTAGCGGGTACCTATCTTTGGATGAGCAGTTCTTC; CDR3 protein: CAISTGTSGYLSLDEQFF
clone size: NA; J gene: TRBJ2-6; D gene: TRBD2; V gene: TRBV6-6; CDR3 DNA: TGTGCCAGCGGGCTAGCGGGGTACTCTGGGGCCAACGTCCTGACTTTC; CDR3 protein: CASGLAGYSGANVLTF
clone size: NA; J gene: TRBJ2-2; D gene: TRBD1; V gene: TRBV6-4; CDR3 DNA: TGTGCCAGCAGTGAAACGGGACAGGGAGGCACCGGGGAGCTGTTTTTT; CDR3 protein: CASSETGQGGTGELFF
clone size: NA; J gene: TRBJ1-3; D gene: NA; V gene: TRBV30; CDR3 DNA: TGTGCCGGGATCTTTGGAAACACCATATATTTT; CDR3 protein: CAGIFGNTIYF
clone size: NA; J gene: TRBJ2-7; D gene: NA; V gene: TRBV13; CDR3 DNA: TGTGCCAGCAGCCCTCCCCGGAGGGCCTACGAGCAGTACTTC; CDR3 protein: CASSPPRRAYEQYF
clone size: NA; J gene: TRBJ2-3; D gene: TRBD2; V gene: TRBV27; CDR3 DNA: TGTGCCAGCAGCCTAGCGGGAGGGCGAGGGGATACGCAGTATTTT; CDR3 protein: CASSLAGGRGDTQYF
clone size: NA; J gene: TRBJ2-3; D gene: TRBD2; V gene: TRBV9; CDR3 DNA: TGTGCCAGCAGCGTAGGGGGGGGTGGCGGGTCAGATACGCAGTATTTT; CDR3 protein: CASSVGGGGGSDTQYF
clone size: NA; J gene: TRBJ2-3; D gene: TRBD2; V gene: TRBV11-1; CDR3 DNA: TGTGCCAGCAGCAAAGGACTAGCGGCAGATACGCAGTATTTT; CDR3 protein: CASSKGLAADTQYF
clone size: few; J gene: TRBJ1-2; D gene: NA; V gene: TRBV30; CDR3 DNA: TGTGCCTGGAGGGGCCAGGGCAACTATGGCTACACCTTC; CDR3 protein: CAWRGQGNYGYTF
clone size: NA; J gene: TRBJ1-2; D gene: NA; V gene: TRBV4-1; CDR3 DNA: TGCGCCAGCAGCCAAGACCACCGACCGGGGAGCCCCTATGGCTACACCTTC; CDR3 protein: CASSQDHRPGSPYGYTF